Each of the 24 T cell receptor beta chains below was sequenced from the same sample in a study of beta chain features in type 1 diabetes. As every portion of the isolated RNA was reverse transcribed, the sequencing read expressed TCRB transcripts. The repertoire was sequenced with immunoSEQ multiplex PCR; TCRdb's copy has only in-frame clones and lacks some. Among roughly 380,000 clones, roughly a fifth were seen once, and the ten largest hold 0.044%. Sequencing was carried out using naive CD4+ T cells from blood. The receptors shown here come from a woman between 18 and 29 years old in good health.

This clone was observed a few times. This chain joins TRBV5-4 and TRBJ2-2; D is perhaps TRBD1 (5 bases). V was shortened by 2 bases and J by 4 bases, with 12 bases between the two germline ends. CDR1 and CDR2 (germline): SGHNT, YYREEE (reference sequence). This CDR3 spans 15 amino acids. CDR3 amino acids: CASSLSSQGTGELFF. The CDR3 bases are TGTGCCAGCAGCTTATCGTCCCAGGGCACCGGGGAGCTGTTTTTT. Filled out from reference TRBV5-4 and TRBJ2-2, the complete variable domain reads ETGVTQSPTHLIKTRGQQVTLRCSSQSGHNTVSWYQQALGQGPQFIFQYYREEENGRGNFPPRFSGLQFPNYSSELNVNALELDDSALYLCASSLSSQGTGELFFGEGSRLTVL.

This clone was detected a few times. The chain is built from TRBV5-1 and TRBJ2-7; 9 bases are shared with TRBD2. CDR1 is SGHRS and CDR2 is YFSETQ in the germline V gene. V trimming: 0 bases; J trimming: 3 bases; junction bases outside the gene matches: 4. The CDR3 is 15 amino acids. The CDR3 nucleotides are TGCGCCAGCAGCTTGGTAGCGGGGGCGCGCTACGAGCAGTACTTC. This sequence encodes CASSLVAGARYEQYF. Full variable domain (remainder filled in from reference TRBV5-1 and TRBJ2-7): KAGVTQTPRYLIKTRGQQVTLSCSPISGHRSVSWYQQTPGQGLQFLFEYFSETQRNKGNFPGRFSGRQFSNSRSEMNVSTLELGDSALYLCASSLVAGARYEQYFGPGTRLTVT.

This clone was seen more than once but under ten times. The chain is built from TRBV5-5 and TRBJ2-5, with D perhaps matching TRBD1 (7 bases). With 2 bases removed from V and 7 bases from J, the gap between germline ends came to 12 bases. The CDR3 totals 13 residues. Germline V gene data show CDR1 as SGHKS and CDR2 as YYEKEE (reference sequence). The DNA for the CDR3 is TGTGCCAGCAGCTTCCAGGGGGAGGTGACCCAGTACTTC. It codes for CASSFQGEVTQYF.

This rearrangement joins TRBV28 to TRBJ2-7; 10 nucleotides match TRBD1. The CDR3 loop spans 16 amino acids. Germline CDR1 reads MDHEN; CDR2 reads SYDVKM. Trimming removed 1 base from V and 1 base from J; junction bases left unmatched: 4. In DNA form, the CDR3 reads TGTGCCAGCAGTTTATTGGGGACAGGGGCATCCTACGAGCAGTACTTC. It translates to CASSLLGTGASYEQYF.

A few counts support this clone. This rearrangement joins TRBV14 to TRBJ2-3; 8 nucleotides line up with TRBD1. Germline values: CDR1 SGHDN, CDR2 FVKESK. With 4 bases clipped from V and 8 bases from J, the junction kept 5 bases outside the gene matches. The CDR3 extends over 13 amino acids. CDR3 protein: CASSRTGKGTQYF. The CDR3 nucleotides are TGTGCCAGCAGCCGGACAGGGAAGGGTACGCAGTATTTT.

This clone was observed a single time. The chain couples TRBV11-3 to TRBJ2-2; 7 bases map to TRBD1. With V trimmed by 8 bases and J by 4 bases, 10 bases remained unmatched. Germline V gene lookup returns CDR1 SGHNT and CDR2 YENEEA. There are 15 residues in the CDR3. The CDR3 region has the DNA TGTGCCAGCGAAACAGGGGTCGAGAGCACCGGGGAGCTGTTTTTT. This encodes CASETGVESTGELFF.

The sample holds one count of this clone. This chain joins TRBV5-1 and TRBJ2-7, with 10 nucleotides matching TRBD2. V lost 4 bases to trimming and J lost 7 bases; unmatched junction nucleotides: 8. The length of the CDR3 is 14 residues. Germline loops: CDR1 SGHRS, CDR2 YFSETQ. The CDR3 loop reads CASSPRPSGREQYF. CDR3 coding DNA: TGCGCCAGCAGCCCAAGGCCTAGCGGGAGAGAGCAGTACTTC.

The chain employs TRBV25-1 and TRBJ2-2, with 9 bases aligning to TRBD1. Germline trimming cut 6 bases from V and 4 bases from J; bases unmatched to any gene: 6. Germline assignment: CDR1 MGHDK and CDR2 SYGVNS. The CDR3 extends over 15 amino acids. CDR3 sequence (DNA): TGTGCCAGCAGGAGGACAGGGGCGAGCACCGGGGAGCTGTTTTTT. It encodes CASRRTGASTGELFF.

A few counts support this clone. The chain employs TRBV9 and TRBJ2-7; a possible D gene is TRBD1 (6 bases). The CDR3 consists of 14 residues. From germline, CDR1 is SGDLS and CDR2 YYNGEE. V lost 0 bases and J lost 7, with 14 bases in between. As DNA, the CDR3 is TGTGCCAGCAGCGTAGCCGGACAGTCGACTGAGCAGTACTTC. Encoded protein: CASSVAGQSTEQYF.

This clone was observed a few times. The chain is built from TRBV30 and TRBJ1-4, with 11 bases lining up with TRBD1. The CDR3 sequence is 13 residues long. Germline V gene sequence: CDR1 GTSNPN, CDR2 SVGIG (reference sequence). V was clipped by 0 bases and J by 14 bases; unmatched bases: 5. DNA of the CDR3: TGTGCCTGGAGTGTTCTCGGGACAGGGGGTCTGTTTTTT. Amino acids: CAWSVLGTGGLFF.

This clone has only a few counts. The chain joins TRBV25-1 to TRBJ1-2; 11 nucleotides line up with TRBD1. The CDR3 contains 13 residues. J was trimmed by 3 bases and V by 8 bases; bases with no gene match: 2. Germline CDR1 MGHDK, CDR2 SYGVNS. The CDR3 DNA reads TGTGCCAGCGGGGACAGGGGGTACTATGGCTACACCTTC. Translated: CASGDRGYYGYTF.

The CDR3 DNA reads as TGCGCCAGCAGTCCCGGACTCACCGGACCCGTCCTGACTTTC. Translated, it gives CASSPGLTGPVLTF. This chain uses TRBV5-1 with TRBJ2-6, with a weak D call TRBD2 (5 bases). This CDR3 is built from 14 residues. V shed 5 bases and J shed 12 bases, with 18 bases lying between them. The V gene's germline CDR1 is SGHRS and CDR2 YFSETQ. The full variable domain, its missing parts supplied by reference TRBV5-1 and TRBJ2-6, is KAGVTQTPRYLIKTRGQQVTLSCSPISGHRSVSWYQQTPGQGLQFLFEYFSETQRNKGNFPGRFSGRQFSNSRSEMNVSTLELGDSALYLCASSPGLTGPVLTFGAGSRLTVL.

The V gene is TRBV29-1, the J gene TRBJ1-5, with D uncertain. V lost 6 bases and J lost 5, with 11 bases in between. The germline gives CDR1 SQVTM, CDR2 ANQGSEA. CDR3 length: 12 amino acids. The CDR3 is CSVGEEDQPQHF. In DNA, the CDR3 is TGCAGCGTAGGAGAGGAAGATCAGCCCCAGCATTTT.

This clone showed up just a few times. The rearrangement links TRBV7-2 to TRBJ2-1; TRBD2 aligns across 9 bases. The V and J ends lost 5 bases and 4 bases, in that order; junction bases with no gene match: 3. In germline, CDR1 is SGHTA, CDR2 FQGNSA. The CDR3 contains 14 residues. CDR3 sequence reads: CASSPGLAYNEQFF. CDR3 DNA: TGTGCCAGCAGCCCGGGACTAGCTTACAATGAGCAGTTCTTC.

For this clone: The same CDR3 arises from other DNA sequences in this sample as well. The V gene is TRBV18, the J gene TRBJ1-2, with D possibly matching TRBD1 (5 bases). Deletions cut 3 bases from V and 0 bases from J, with 8 bases between. Germline V gene lookup returns CDR1 KGHSH and CDR2 LQKENI. The CDR3 contains 14 residues. The CDR3 loop is CASSPGQANYGYTF. The CDR3 DNA is TGTGCCAGCTCACCCGGACAAGCTAACTATGGCTACACCTTC.

This clone was seen a few times. This rearrangement joins TRBV5-6 to TRBJ1-5, with D uncertain. Per germline, CDR1 SGHDT and CDR2 YYEEEE. There are 15 residues in the CDR3. V was cut by 3 bases and J by 0 bases, with 10 bases left in between. CDR3 nucleotides: TGTGCCAGCAGCTCTACGCGGGTTAGCAATCAGCCCCAGCATTTT. It specifies CASSSTRVSNQPQHF. Full variable domain (rest looked up from reference TRBV5-6 and TRBJ1-5): DAGVTQSPTHLIKTRGQQVTLRCSPKSGHDTVSWYQQALGQGPQFIFQYYEEEERQRGNFPDRFSGHQFPNYSSELNVNALLLGDSALYLCASSSTRVSNQPQHFGDGTRLSIL.

This clone appeared a few times. J is TRBJ1-2 and V is TRBV5-1, with D maybe TRBD1 (6 bases). Trimming pared 3 bases from V and 5 bases from J, leaving 17 bases between. CDR3 size: 15 residues. Germline CDR1 reads SGHRS; CDR2 reads YFSETQ. CDR3 residues: CASSSRQDRSYGYTF. In DNA, the CDR3 is TGCGCCAGCAGCTCCCGACAGGACCGGAGTTATGGCTACACCTTC. Together with reference TRBV5-1 and TRBJ1-2, the CDR3 gives the full variable domain: KAGVTQTPRYLIKTRGQQVTLSCSPISGHRSVSWYQQTPGQGLQFLFEYFSETQRNKGNFPGRFSGRQFSNSRSEMNVSTLELGDSALYLCASSSRQDRSYGYTFGSGTRLTVV.

The V call is TRBV6-5, the J call TRBJ2-7; D is possibly TRBD2 (5 bases). V was clipped by 2 bases and J by 4 bases, with 15 bases between them. The CDR3 is 15 residues long. Germline assignment: CDR1 MNHEY and CDR2 SVGAGI. The CDR3 loop is CASSYASTLAYEQYF. The DNA of the CDR3 is TGTGCCAGCAGTTACGCTTCAACTCTAGCATACGAGCAGTACTTC.

The V and J genes are TRBV6-5 and TRBJ1-2; maybe TRBD1 (5 bases). Per germline, CDR1 MNHEY and CDR2 SVGAGI. Trimming took 8 bases from V and 5 from J, leaving 15 bases between them. The CDR3 is made up of 13 amino acids. The CDR3 sequence: CASCVGQGYGYTF. The CDR3 nucleotides are TGTGCCAGCTGCGTGGGGCAGGGTTATGGCTACACCTTC.

The chain carries TRBV5-1 and TRBJ2-3; possibly TRBD2 for D (5 bases). The CDR3 spans 14 residues. Trimming pared 4 bases from V and 6 bases from J, leaving 15 bases between. Germline CDR1 and CDR2: SGHRS and YFSETQ. The CDR3 DNA sequence: TGCGCCAGCAGCGCACCGGACGGAGGCGATACGCAGTATTTT. As protein: CASSAPDGGDTQYF.

This clone was observed a single time. The chain is built from TRBV6-5 and TRBJ2-7; possible D gene TRBD1, 5 bases. Trimming removed 0 bases from V and 0 bases from J, with 6 bases in between. CDR1 is MNHEY and CDR2 is SVGAGI in the germline V gene. CDR3 length: 14 amino acids. CDR3 residues: CASSYSGLSYEQYF. CDR3 in DNA: TGTGCCAGCAGTTACTCGGGGCTCTCCTACGAGCAGTACTTC.

V usage is TRBV5-1 and J usage is TRBJ2-7; no reliable D call. CDR1 is SGHRS and CDR2 is YFSETQ in the germline V gene. The CDR3 totals 13 residues. V lost 0 bases and J 3 bases, leaving 7 bases between the germline ends. CDR3 sequence (DNA): TGCGCCAGCAGCTTGGAACAGCACTACGAGCAGTACTTC. Translated, it gives CASSLEQHYEQYF.

The chain couples TRBV18 to TRBJ1-1, with D possibly matching TRBD1 (5 bases). Trimming shortened V by 6 bases and J by 0 bases, and 11 bases separated the two germline ends. CDR3 length: 14 amino acids. Germline-derived CDR1 and CDR2 are KGHSH and LQKENI. The CDR3 coding sequence is TGTGCCAGCTCCAGGGCATCAATGAACACTGAAGCTTTCTTT. Its translation is CASSRASMNTEAFF.

The rearrangement uses TRBV7-8 and TRBJ1-5; D might be TRBD1 (6 bases). V shed 6 bases and J shed 8 bases, with 20 bases lying between them. Germline-derived CDR1 and CDR2 are SGHVS and FQNEAQ. There are 15 residues in the CDR3. The chain's CDR3 is CASRVTGGPGEPQHF. CDR3 DNA sequence: TGTGCCAGCAGGGTTACGGGGGGCCCCGGGGAGCCCCAGCATTTT.